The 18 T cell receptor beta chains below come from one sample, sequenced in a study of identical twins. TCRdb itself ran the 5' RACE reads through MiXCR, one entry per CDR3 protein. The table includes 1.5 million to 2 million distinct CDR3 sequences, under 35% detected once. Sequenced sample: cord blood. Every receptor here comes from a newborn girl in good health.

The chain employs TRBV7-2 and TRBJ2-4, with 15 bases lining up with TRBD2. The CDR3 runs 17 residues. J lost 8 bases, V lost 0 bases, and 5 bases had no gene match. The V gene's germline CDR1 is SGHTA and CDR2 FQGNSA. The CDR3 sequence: CASSLAGLAGGPDIQYF. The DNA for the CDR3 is TGTGCCAGCAGCTTAGCAGGACTAGCGGGAGGGCCGGACATTCAGTACTTC.

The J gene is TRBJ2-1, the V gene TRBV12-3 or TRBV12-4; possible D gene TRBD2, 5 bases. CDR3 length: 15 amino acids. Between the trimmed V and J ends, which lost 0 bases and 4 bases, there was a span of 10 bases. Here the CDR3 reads CASSLAGAQYNEQFF. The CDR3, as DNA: TGTGCCAGCAGTTTAGCGGGAGCACAGTACAATGAGCAGTTCTTC.

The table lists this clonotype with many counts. The CDR3 DNA reads as TGCGCCAGCAGCCTAGACGGAGGTGAGCAGTTCTTC. As protein: CASSLDGGEQFF. The chain links TRBV5-1 to TRBJ2-1; D may be TRBD2 (5 bases). CDR3 length equals 12 residues. Germline loops: CDR1 SGHRS, CDR2 YFSETQ. V was trimmed by 4 bases and J by 9 bases, leaving 11 bases between them.

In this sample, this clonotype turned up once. The CDR3 DNA reads as TGCAGTGCTATGGGGAGGGACGTAGGCTACAATGAGCAGTTCTTC. Amino acids: CSAMGRDVGYNEQFF. The chain recombines TRBV20-1 with TRBJ2-1, with 7 positions matching TRBD2. The V gene end was trimmed by 4 bases and the J gene end by 3 bases; junction bases not matched to a gene: 9. The CDR3 runs to 15 residues. The germline CDR1 and CDR2 sequences are DFQATT and SNEGSKA (reference sequence).

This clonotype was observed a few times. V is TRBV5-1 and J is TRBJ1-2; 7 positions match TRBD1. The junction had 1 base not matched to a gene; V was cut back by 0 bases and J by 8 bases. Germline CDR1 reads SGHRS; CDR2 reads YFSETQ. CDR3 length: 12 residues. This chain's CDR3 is CASSLGGQGYTF. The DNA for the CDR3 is TGCGCCAGCAGCTTGGGGGGACAGGGCTACACCTTC.

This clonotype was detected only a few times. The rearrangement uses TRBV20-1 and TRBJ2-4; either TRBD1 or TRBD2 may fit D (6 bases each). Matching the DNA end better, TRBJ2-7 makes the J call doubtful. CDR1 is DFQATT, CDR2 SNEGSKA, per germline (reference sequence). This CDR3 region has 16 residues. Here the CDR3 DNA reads TGCAGTGCTAGAGATATATGGGGGGCGGCCTCCTACGAGCAGTACTTC. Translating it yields CSARDIWGAASYEQYF.

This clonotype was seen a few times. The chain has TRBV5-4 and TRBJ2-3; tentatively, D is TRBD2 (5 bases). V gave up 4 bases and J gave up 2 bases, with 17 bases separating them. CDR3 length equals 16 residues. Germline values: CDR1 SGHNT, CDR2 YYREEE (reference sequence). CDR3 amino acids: CASSVDPSRPTDTQYF. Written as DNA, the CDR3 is TGTGCCAGCAGCGTGGACCCTAGCAGGCCCACAGATACGCAGTATTTT.

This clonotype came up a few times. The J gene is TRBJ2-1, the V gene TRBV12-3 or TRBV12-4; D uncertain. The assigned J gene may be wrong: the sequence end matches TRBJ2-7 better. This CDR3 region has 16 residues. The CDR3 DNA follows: TGTGCCAGCAGTTTAGGTCGTGGGCCGTCCTACAATGAGCAGTACTTC. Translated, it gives CASSLGRGPSYNEQYF.

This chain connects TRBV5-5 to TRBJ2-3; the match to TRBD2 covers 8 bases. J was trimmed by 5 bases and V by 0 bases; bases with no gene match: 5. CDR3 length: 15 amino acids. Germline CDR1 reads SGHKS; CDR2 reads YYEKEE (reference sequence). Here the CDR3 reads CASSLGPLAGDTQYF. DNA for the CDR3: TGTGCCAGCAGCTTGGGGCCCCTAGCGGGAGATACGCAGTATTTT.

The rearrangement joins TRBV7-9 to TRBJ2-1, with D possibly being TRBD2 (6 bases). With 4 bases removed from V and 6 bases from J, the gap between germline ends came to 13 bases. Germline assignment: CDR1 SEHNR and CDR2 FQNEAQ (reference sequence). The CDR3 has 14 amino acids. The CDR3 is CASSWRDSGNEQFF. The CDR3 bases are TGTGCCAGCAGCTGGAGGGATTCGGGCAATGAGCAGTTCTTC.

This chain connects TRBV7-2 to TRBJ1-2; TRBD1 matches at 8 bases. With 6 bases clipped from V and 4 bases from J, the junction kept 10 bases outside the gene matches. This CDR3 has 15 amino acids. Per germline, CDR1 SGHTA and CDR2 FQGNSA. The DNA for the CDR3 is TGTGCCAGCAGTGCATCAGGGGGCGTGCTCTATGGCTACACCTTC. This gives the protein CASSASGGVLYGYTF.

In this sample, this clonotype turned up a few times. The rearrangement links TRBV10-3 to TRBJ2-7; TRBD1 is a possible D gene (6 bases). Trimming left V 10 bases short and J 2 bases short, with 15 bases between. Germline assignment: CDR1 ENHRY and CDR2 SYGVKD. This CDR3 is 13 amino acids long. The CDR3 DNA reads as TGTGCCACCAGGGGAGACACTACCTACGAGCAGTACTTC. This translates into CATRGDTTYEQYF.

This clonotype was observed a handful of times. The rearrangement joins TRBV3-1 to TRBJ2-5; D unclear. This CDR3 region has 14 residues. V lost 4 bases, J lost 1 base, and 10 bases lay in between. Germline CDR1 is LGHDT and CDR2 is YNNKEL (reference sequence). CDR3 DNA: TGTGCCAGCAGCCCAGAGCCATTCCAAGAGACCCAGTACTTC. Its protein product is CASSPEPFQETQYF.

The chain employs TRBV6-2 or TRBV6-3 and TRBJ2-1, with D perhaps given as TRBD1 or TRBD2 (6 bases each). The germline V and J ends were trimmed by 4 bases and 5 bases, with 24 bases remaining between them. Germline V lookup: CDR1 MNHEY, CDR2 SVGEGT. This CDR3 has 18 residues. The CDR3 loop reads CASSWPPRTRDTHNEQFF. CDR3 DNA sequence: TGTGCCAGCAGTTGGCCTCCCCGAACGCGGGACACCCACAATGAGCAGTTCTTC.

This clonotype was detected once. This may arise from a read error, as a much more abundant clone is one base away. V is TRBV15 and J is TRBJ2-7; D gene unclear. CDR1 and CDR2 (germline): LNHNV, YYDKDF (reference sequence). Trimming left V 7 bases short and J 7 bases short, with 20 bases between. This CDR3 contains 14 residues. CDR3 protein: CATTITREDNEQYF. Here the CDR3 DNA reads TGTGCCACCACTATAACCAGAGAAGACAATGAGCAGTACTTC.

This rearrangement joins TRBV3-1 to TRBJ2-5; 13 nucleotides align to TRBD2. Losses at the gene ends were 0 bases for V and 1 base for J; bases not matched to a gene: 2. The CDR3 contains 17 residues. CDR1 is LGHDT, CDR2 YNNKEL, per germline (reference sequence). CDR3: CASSQERLAGGQETQYF. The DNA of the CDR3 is TGTGCCAGCAGCCAAGAGCGACTAGCGGGGGGCCAAGAGACCCAGTACTTC.

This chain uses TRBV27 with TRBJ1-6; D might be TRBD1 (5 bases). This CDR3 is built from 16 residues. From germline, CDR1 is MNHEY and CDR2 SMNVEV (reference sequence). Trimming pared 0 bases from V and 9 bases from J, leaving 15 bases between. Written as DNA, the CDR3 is TGTGCCAGCAGTTTATCCGGGCGCCGGGGGTCTTCACCCCTCCACTTT. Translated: CASSLSGRRGSSPLHF.

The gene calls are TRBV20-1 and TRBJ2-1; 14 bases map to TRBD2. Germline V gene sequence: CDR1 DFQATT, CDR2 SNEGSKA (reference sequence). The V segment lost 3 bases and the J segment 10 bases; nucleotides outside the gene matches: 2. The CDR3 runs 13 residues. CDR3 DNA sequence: TGCAGTGCTAGGGGACTAGCGGGAGCGGAGCAGTTCTTC. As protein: CSARGLAGAEQFF.